This TCR beta chain was retrieved from a study of Ad26.COV2.S vaccination and SARS-CoV-2 variants. Study summary: Doses of Ad26.COV2.S were injected into muscle once or twice, 56 days apart.

Profiling relied on immunoSEQ multiplex PCR, and the TCRdb table lists in-frame clones only, not all of them. The sample shows around 420,000 clones, 88% of them seen only once. As for treatment: approximately 18 received Ad26.COV2.S at low or high dose, single or two shots; a few received placebo; per-sample allocation not given. Samples came from day 63 after the first vaccine or placebo injection. Immunization relied on an Ad26 vector, which expressed Wuhan-strain SARS-CoV-2 spike. With V trimmed by 5 bases and J by 3 bases, 2 bases remained unmatched. From germline, CDR1 is GTSNPN and CDR2 SVGIG (reference sequence). The CDR3 is 12 amino acids.

J is TRBJ1-2 and V is TRBV30, with 8 bases aligning to TRBD1. The origin of this receptor is a person between 18 and 65 years old who received the Ad26.COV2.S COVID-19 vaccine or a placebo. Sequenced material: peripheral blood, taken in a trial of Ad26.COV2.S vaccine versus placebo. CDR3 sequence (DNA): TGTGCCTGGGGGGACAGGTACTATGGCTACACCTTC. Translating gives CAWGDRYYGYTF.